Following are 18 T cell receptor beta chains from one sample sequenced in a study of early T cells in non-severe SARS-CoV-2 infection. One entry per CDR3 protein results from TCRdb running MiXCR on the 5' RACE reads. The table includes some 45,000 distinct CDR3 sequences, less than 9.5% detected once. This specimen was whole blood, taken at baseline. These receptors came from an adult who was a healthcare worker with PCR-confirmed SARS-CoV-2 infection or an uninfected control (not recorded which).

This chain uses TRBV5-1 with TRBJ1-6; no clear D. Germline loops: CDR1 SGHRS, CDR2 YFSETQ. V lost 0 bases and J lost 8, with 15 bases in between. The CDR3 extends over 16 amino acids. CDR3 amino acids: CASSLGAGAGDSPLHF. The CDR3 DNA follows: TGCGCCAGCAGCTTGGGGGCCGGTGCTGGGGATTCACCCCTCCACTTT.

The CDR3 coding sequence is TGTGCCAGCACTTTTAGCGGGACCAATGAGCAGTTCTTC. Its translation: CASTFSGTNEQFF. The genes are TRBV6-5 and TRBJ2-1; TRBD2 agrees at 8 bases. With V trimmed by 7 bases and J by 6 bases, 5 bases remained unmatched. CDR1 is MNHEY and CDR2 is SVGAGI in the germline V gene. This CDR3 contains 13 residues.

This clonotype was seen repeatedly, ten times or more. The chain combines TRBV20-1 with TRBJ2-1; 10 nucleotides agree with TRBD2. CDR1 and CDR2 (germline): DFQATT, SNEGSKA (reference sequence). V was pared by 6 bases and J by 4 bases, with 3 bases of the junction left unmatched. The length of the CDR3 is 13 residues. The CDR3 sequence: CSAAGLAYNEQFF. The CDR3 DNA sequence: TGCAGTGCGGCGGGACTAGCGTACAATGAGCAGTTCTTC.

The chain employs TRBV29-1 and TRBJ2-7; D ambiguous. The germline V gene has CDR1 SQVTM and CDR2 ANQGSEA. The V end lost 5 bases, the J end lost 3 bases, and 8 bases lay between the germline ends. The CDR3 runs 11 residues. CDR3 nucleotide sequence: TGCAGCGTTCGTCAGCGCTACGAGCAGTACTTC. Translating gives CSVRQRYEQYF.

This clonotype was observed many times. The chain uses TRBV4-2 and TRBJ2-1; D call uncertain. Per germline, CDR1 LGHNA and CDR2 YNFKEQ. This CDR3 is 14 amino acids long. Trimming stripped 0 bases from V and 6 bases from J, with 9 bases between. Here the CDR3 reads CASSQDVLSNEQFF. The CDR3 DNA reads as TGTGCCAGCAGCCAAGATGTTCTTAGCAATGAGCAGTTCTTC.

This clonotype was observed a few times. The chain joins TRBV7-2 to TRBJ2-2, with a tentative D call TRBD2 (7 bases). V gave up 5 bases and J gave up 6 bases, with 10 bases separating them. CDR3 length: 13 residues. Germline V gives CDR1 SGHTA, CDR2 FQGNSA. The CDR3 DNA reads TGTGCCAGCAGCCGGGGGGCCTCCGGGGAGCTGTTTTTT. This translates into CASSRGASGELFF.

The sample holds many counts of this clonotype. The chain couples TRBV7-9 to TRBJ2-1; TRBD2 aligns across 14 bases. Trimming cost V 6 bases and J 3 bases; bases outside gene matches: 1. Germline assignment: CDR1 SEHNR and CDR2 FQNEAQ (reference sequence). The CDR3 loop spans 15 amino acids. The CDR3 here is CASRGTSGSYNEQFF. The CDR3 nucleotides are TGTGCCAGCAGGGGGACTAGCGGGAGCTACAATGAGCAGTTCTTC.

This chain uses TRBV3-1 with TRBJ1-6; perhaps TRBD1 as D (6 bases). Germline V CDR1 and CDR2: LGHDT, YNNKEL (reference sequence). V lost 7 bases, J lost 7 bases, and 14 bases lay in between. This CDR3 spans 14 amino acids. In nucleotides, the CDR3 is TGTGCCAGCAACCACCGGGACACCAATTCACCCCTCCACTTT. This sequence encodes CASNHRDTNSPLHF.

As to this clonotype: At one end the junction does not follow the germline gene, possibly because of a read error. The gene calls are TRBV7-2 and TRBJ1-2; D is uncertain. The CDR3 is 15 amino acids. Looked up from germline, CDR1 is SGHTA and CDR2 is FQGNSA. CDR3 bases: TGTGCTAGCAGCTTCCCAGCCGCTGGGGACTATGGCTACACCTTC. It specifies CASSFPAAGDYGYTF.

The chain recombines TRBV30 with TRBJ2-3; possibly TRBD2 for D (5 bases). Germline V gives CDR1 GTSNPN, CDR2 SVGIG (reference sequence). This CDR3 is built from 12 residues. V was trimmed by 0 bases and J by 4 bases, leaving 5 bases between them. CDR3 residues: CAWSVLADTQYF. In nucleotides, the CDR3 is TGTGCCTGGAGTGTACTAGCAGATACGCAGTATTTT. The whole variable domain, remainder taken from reference TRBV30 and TRBJ2-3, is SQTIHQWPATLVQPVGSPLSLECTVEGTSNPNLYWYRQAAGRGLQLLFYSVGIGQISSEVPQNLSASRPQDRQFILSSKKLLLSDSGFYLCAWSVLADTQYFGPGTRLTVL.

Ten or more counts support this clonotype. This sequence joins TRBV2 and TRBJ2-7; the match to TRBD2 covers 16 bases. The germline CDR1 and CDR2 sequences are SNHLY and FYNNEI. V shed 8 bases, J shed 6 bases, and the junction held 7 bases outside the gene matches. This CDR3 has 15 residues. The DNA of the CDR3 is TGTGCCAGCGGGGGACTAGCGGGAGGGCCTGGCGAGCAGTACTTC. Translated, it gives CASGGLAGGPGEQYF.

V gene TRBV30 combines with J gene TRBJ2-1; TRBD1 matches 7 bases. CDR1 is GTSNPN and CDR2 is SVGIG in the germline V gene (reference sequence). There are 15 residues in the CDR3. Trimming at V came to 3 bases and at J to 5 bases, leaving 10 bases not matched to a gene. CDR3 protein: CAWSGLGTAHNEQFF. The CDR3 nucleotides are TGTGCCTGGAGCGGGCTCGGGACAGCACACAATGAGCAGTTCTTC.

In its sample, this clonotype was seen many times. The chain is built from TRBV6-2 or TRBV6-3 and TRBJ2-2; D ambiguous. The CDR3 has 12 residues. The germline CDR1 and CDR2 sequences are MNHEY and SVGEGT. Trimming shortened V by 4 bases and J by 3 bases, and 3 bases separated the two germline ends. CDR3 loop: CASSFYTGELFF. In DNA form, the CDR3 reads TGTGCCAGCAGTTTTTACACCGGGGAGCTGTTTTTT.

The chain recombines TRBV5-6 with TRBJ2-2; D may be TRBD2 (6 bases). The CDR3 spans 13 residues. CDR1 SGHDT and CDR2 YYEEEE come from the germline V gene. The V end was cut by 6 bases, the J end by 6 bases, with 12 bases between. In DNA, the CDR3 is TGTGCCAGCATATTCGGGGGAGCCGGGGAGCTGTTTTTT. Protein sequence: CASIFGGAGELFF.

This clonotype was counted a few times. The chain employs TRBV21-1 and TRBJ2-1; the D call of TRBD1 is as the table states it, not checked on the DNA. TRBV21-1 is assigned pseudogene status. The CDR3 covers 14 residues. Here the CDR3 DNA reads TGTGCCAGCAGCATCTACGGGGGGATTAATGAGCAGTTCTTC. The encoded protein is CASSIYGGINEQFF.

V gene TRBV7-9 combines with J gene TRBJ2-2, with 8 positions matching TRBD1. V trimming: 4 bases; J trimming: 6 bases; junction bases outside the gene matches: 7. CDR1 is SEHNR and CDR2 is FQNEAQ in the germline V gene (reference sequence). The CDR3 is made up of 15 amino acids. The DNA of the CDR3 is TGTGCCAGCAGCTCCGGACAGGGAGGACCCGGGGAGCTGTTTTTT. Protein: CASSSGQGGPGELFF.

This clonotype has more than one count but fewer than ten. The chain carries TRBV21-1 and TRBJ2-1. TRBV21-1 is marked as a pseudogene. CDR3 size: 13 residues. The CDR3 region has the DNA TGTGCCAGCAGCAAATTTTACTACAATGAGCAGTTCTTC. This translates into CASSKFYYNEQFF.

This clonotype was detected a few times. The chain employs TRBV30 and TRBJ2-1; TRBD1 matches at 9 bases. J was trimmed by 1 base and V by 1 base; bases with no gene match: 5. The CDR3 extends over 16 amino acids. Germline V gives CDR1 GTSNPN, CDR2 SVGIG (reference sequence). CDR3 coding DNA: TGTGCCTGGAGTGCGATAGGACAGGGGTCCTACAATGAGCAGTTCTTC. Translation: CAWSAIGQGSYNEQFF.